A single TCR beta chain is shown here with its context. This record belongs to a study of control samples from healthy donors and cancer patients. Profiling relied on immunoSEQ multiplex PCR, and the TCRdb table lists in-frame clones only, not all of them. Found here are about 140,000 clones, around nine tenths of them singletons; the top ten hold roughly 12%. Sample: blood. This sequence was found in a man aged 30 to 39 in good health.

CDR3 sequence (DNA): TGTGCCAGCAGTCCCTTTCCGGCCGAGCAGTACTTC. Translated, it gives CASSPFPAEQYF. The V and J genes are TRBV28 and TRBJ2-7; D is undetermined. CDR3 length: 12 residues. In germline, CDR1 is MDHEN, CDR2 SYDVKM. V shed 5 bases and J shed 6 bases, with 11 bases lying between them.